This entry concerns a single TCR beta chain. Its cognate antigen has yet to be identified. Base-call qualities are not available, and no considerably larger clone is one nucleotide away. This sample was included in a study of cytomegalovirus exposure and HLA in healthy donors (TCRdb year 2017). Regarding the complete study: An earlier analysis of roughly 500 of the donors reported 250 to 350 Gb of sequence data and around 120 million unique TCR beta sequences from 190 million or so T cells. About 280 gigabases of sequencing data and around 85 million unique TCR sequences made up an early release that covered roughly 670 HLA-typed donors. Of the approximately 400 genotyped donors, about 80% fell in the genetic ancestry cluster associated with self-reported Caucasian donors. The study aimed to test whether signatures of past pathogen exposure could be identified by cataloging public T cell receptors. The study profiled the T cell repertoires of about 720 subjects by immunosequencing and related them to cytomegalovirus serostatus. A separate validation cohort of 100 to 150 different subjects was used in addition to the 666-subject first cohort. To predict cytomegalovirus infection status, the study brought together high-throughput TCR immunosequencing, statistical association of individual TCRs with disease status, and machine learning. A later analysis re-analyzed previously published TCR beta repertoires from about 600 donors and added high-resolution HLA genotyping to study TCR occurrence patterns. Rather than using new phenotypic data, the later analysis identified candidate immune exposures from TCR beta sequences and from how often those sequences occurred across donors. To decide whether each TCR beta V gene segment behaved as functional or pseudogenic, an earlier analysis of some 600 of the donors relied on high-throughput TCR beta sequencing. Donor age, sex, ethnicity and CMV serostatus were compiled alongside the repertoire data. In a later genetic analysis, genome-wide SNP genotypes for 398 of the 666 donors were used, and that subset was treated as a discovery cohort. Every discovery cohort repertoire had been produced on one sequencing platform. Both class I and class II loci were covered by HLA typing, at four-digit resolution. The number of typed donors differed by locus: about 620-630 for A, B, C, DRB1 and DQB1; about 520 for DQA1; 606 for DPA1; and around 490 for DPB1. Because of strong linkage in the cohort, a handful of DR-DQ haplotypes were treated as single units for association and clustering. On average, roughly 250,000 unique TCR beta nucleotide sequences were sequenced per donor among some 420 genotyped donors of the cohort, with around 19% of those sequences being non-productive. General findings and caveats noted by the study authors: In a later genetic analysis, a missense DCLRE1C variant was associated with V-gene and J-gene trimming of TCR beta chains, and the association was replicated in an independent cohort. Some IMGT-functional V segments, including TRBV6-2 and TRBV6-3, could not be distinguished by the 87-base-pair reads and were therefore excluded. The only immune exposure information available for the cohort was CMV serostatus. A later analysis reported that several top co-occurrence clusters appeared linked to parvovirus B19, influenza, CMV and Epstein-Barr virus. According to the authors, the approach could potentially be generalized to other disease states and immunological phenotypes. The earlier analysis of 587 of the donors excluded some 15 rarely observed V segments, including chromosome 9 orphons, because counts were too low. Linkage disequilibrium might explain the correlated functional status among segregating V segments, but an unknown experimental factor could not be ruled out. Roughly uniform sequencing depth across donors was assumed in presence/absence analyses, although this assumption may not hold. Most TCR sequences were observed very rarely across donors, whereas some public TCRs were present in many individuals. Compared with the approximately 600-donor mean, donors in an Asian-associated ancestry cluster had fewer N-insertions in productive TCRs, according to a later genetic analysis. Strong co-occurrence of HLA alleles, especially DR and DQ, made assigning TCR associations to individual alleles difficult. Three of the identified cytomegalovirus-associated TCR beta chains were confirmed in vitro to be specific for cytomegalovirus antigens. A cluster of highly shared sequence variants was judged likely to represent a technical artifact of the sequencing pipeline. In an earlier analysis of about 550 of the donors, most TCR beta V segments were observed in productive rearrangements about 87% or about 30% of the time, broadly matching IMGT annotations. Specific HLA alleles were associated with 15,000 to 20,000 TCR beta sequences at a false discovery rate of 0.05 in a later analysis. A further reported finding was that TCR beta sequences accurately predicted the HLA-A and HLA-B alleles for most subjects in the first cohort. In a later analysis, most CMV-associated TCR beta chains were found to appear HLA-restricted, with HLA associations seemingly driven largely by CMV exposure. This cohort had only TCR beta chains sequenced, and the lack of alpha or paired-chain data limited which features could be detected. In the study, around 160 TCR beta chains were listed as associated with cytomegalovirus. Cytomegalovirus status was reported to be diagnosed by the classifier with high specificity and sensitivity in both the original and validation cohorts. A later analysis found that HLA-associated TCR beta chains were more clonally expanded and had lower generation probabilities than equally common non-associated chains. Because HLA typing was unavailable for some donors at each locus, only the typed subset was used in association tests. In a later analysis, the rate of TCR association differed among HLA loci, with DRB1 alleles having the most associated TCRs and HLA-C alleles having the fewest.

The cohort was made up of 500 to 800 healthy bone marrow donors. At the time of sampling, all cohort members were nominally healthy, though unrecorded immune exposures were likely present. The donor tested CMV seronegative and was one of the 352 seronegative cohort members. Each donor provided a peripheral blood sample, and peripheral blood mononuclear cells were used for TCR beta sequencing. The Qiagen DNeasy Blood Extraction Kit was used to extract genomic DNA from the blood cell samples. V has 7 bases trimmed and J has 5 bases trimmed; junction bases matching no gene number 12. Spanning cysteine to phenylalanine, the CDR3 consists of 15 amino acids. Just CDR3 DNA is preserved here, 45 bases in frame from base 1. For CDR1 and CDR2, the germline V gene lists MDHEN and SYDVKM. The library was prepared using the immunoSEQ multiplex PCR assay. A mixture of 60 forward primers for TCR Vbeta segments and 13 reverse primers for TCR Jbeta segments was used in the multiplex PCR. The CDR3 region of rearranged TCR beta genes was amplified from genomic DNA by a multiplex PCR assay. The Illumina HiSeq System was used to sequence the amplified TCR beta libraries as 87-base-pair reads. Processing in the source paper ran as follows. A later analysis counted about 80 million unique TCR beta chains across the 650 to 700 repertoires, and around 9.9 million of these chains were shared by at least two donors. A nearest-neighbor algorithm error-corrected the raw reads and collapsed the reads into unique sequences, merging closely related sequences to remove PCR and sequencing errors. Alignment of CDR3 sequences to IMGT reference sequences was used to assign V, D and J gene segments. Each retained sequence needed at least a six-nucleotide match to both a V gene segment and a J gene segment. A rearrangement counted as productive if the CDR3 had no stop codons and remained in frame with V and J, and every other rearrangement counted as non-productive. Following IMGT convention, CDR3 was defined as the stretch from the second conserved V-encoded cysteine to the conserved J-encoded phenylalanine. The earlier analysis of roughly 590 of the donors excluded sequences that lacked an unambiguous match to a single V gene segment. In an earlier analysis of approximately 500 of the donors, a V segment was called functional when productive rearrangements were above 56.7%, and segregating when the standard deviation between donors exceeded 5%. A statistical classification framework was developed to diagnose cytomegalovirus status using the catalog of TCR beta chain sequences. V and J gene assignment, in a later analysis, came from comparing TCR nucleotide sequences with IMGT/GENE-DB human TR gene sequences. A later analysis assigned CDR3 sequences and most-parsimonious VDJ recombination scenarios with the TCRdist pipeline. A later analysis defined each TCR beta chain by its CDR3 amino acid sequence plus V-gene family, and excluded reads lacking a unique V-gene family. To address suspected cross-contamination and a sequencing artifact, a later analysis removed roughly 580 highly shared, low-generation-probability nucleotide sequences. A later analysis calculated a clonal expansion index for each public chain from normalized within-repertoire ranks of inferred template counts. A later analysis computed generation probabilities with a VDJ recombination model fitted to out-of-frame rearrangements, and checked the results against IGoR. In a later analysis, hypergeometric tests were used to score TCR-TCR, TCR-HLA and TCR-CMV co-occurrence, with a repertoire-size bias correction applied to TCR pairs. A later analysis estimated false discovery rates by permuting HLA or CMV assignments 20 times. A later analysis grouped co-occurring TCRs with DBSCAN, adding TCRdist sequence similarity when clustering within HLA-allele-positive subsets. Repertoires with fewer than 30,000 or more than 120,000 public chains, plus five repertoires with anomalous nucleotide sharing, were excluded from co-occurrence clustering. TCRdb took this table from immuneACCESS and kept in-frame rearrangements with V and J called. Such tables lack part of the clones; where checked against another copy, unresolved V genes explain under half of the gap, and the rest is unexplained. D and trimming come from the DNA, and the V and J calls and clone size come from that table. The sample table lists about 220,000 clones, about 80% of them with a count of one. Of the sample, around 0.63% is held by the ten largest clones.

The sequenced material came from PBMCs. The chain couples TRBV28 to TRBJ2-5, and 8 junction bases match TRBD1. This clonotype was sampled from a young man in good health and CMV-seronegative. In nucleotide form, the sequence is TGTGCCAGCACCCTAAGTAGACAGGGGTTGGAGACCCAGTACTTC. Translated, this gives CASTLSRQGLETQYF.